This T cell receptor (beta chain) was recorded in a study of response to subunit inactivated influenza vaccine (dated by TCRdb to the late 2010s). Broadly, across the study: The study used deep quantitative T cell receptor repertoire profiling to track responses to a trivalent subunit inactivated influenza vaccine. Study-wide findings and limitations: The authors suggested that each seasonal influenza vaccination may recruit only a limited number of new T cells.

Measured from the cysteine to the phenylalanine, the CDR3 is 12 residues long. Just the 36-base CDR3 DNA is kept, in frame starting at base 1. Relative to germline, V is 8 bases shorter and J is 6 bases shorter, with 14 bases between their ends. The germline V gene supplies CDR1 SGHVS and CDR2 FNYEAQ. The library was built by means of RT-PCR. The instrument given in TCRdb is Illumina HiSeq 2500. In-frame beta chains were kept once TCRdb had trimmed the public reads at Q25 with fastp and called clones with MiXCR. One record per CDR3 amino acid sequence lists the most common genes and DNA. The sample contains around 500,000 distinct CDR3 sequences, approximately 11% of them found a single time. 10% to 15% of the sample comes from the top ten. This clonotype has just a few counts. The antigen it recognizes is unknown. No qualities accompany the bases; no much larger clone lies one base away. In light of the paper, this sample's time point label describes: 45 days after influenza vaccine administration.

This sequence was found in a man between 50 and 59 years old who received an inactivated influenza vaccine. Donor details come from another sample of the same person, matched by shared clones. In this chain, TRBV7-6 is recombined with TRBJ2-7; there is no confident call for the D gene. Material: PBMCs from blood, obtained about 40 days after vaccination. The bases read TGTGCCAGCGGGCAGAGTTTAGGCGAGCAGTACTTC. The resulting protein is CASGQSLGEQYF.